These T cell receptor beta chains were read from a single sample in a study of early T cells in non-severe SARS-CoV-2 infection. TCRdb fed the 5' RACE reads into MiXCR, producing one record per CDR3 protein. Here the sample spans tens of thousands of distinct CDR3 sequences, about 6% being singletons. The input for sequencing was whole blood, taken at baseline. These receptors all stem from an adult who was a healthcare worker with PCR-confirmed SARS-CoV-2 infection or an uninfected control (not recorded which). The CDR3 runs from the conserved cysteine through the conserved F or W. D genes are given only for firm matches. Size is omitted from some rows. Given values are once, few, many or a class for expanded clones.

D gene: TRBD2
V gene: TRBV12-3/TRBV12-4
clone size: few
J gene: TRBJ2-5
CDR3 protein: CASSLHGEGETQYF
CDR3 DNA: TGTGCCAGCAGTTTACACGGGGAGGGGGAGACCCAGTACTTC

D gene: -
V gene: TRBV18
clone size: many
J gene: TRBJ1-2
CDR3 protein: CATTDANYGYTF
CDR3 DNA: TGTGCCACCACGGACGCAAACTATGGCTACACCTTC

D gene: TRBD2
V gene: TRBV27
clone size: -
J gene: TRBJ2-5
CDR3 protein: CASRGTSGFQETQYF
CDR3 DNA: TGTGCCAGCAGGGGGACTAGCGGTTTCCAAGAGACCCAGTACTTC

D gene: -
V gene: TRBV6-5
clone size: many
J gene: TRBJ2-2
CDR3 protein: CASSRTPNTGELFF
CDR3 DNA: TGTGCCAGCAGCAGAACTCCGAACACCGGGGAGCTGTTTTTT

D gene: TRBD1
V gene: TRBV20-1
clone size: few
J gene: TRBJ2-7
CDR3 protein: CSAPPSGQGYYEQYF
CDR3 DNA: TGCAGTGCCCCGCCCTCGGGACAGGGGTACTACGAGCAGTACTTC

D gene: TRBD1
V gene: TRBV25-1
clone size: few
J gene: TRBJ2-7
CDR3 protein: CASSDLGQVSYEQYF
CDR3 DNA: TGTGCCAGCAGTGACCTTGGACAGGTCTCCTACGAGCAGTACTTC

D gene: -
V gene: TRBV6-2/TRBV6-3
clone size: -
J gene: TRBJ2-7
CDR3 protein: CASRIPLGPNEQYF
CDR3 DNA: TGTGCCAGCAGAATACCCCTGGGTCCGAACGAGCAGTACTTC

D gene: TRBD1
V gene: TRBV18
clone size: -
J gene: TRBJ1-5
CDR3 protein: CASSPQTGEYQPQHF
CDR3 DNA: TGTGCCAGCTCACCCCAGACAGGGGAGTATCAGCCCCAGCATTTT

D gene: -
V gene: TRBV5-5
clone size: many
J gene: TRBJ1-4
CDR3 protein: CASSLVPGAGNEKLFF
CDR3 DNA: TGTGCCAGCAGCTTGGTGCCCGGGGCAGGGAATGAAAAACTGTTTTTT

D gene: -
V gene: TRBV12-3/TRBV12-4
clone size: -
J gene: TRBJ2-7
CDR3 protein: CASTKIRAGEQYF
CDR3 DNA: TGTGCCAGCACAAAGATTAGGGCTGGCGAGCAGTACTTC

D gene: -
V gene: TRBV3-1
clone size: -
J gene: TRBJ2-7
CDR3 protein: CASSQRAEQYF
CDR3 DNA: TGTGCCAGCAGCCAAAGGGCCGAGCAGTACTTC

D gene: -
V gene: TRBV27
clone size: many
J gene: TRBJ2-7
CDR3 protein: CASSLGPGNYEQYF
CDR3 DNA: TGTGCCAGCAGTTTAGGACCGGGGAACTACGAGCAGTACTTC

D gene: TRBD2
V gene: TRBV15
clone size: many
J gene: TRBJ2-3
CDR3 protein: CATSMGLAGVTDTQYF
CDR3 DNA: TGTGCCACCAGCATGGGACTAGCGGGGGTCACAGATACGCAGTATTTT

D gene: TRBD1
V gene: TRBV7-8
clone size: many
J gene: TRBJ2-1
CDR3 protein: CASSSGQGTYNEQFF
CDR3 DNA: TGTGCCAGCAGCTCCGGACAGGGAACCTACAATGAGCAGTTCTTC

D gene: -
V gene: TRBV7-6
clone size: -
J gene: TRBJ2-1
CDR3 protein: CASSLGAVNEQFF
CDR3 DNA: TGTGCCAGCAGCTTAGGAGCGGTCAATGAGCAGTTCTTC

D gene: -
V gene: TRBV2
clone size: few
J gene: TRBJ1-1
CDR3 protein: CASTTGQGLNTEAFF
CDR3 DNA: TGTGCCAGCACCACAGGGCAGGGGCTGAACACTGAAGCTTTCTTT

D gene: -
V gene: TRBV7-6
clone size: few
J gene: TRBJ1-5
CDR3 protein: CASSLARGHNQPQHF
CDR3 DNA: TGTGCCAGCAGCTTAGCCCGGGGGCACAATCAGCCCCAGCATTTT

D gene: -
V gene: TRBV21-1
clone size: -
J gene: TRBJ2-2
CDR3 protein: CASSLSTQGSGNTGELFF
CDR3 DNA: TGTGCCAGCAGTCTAAGCACACAGGGTAGCGGAAACACCGGGGAGCTGTTTTTT

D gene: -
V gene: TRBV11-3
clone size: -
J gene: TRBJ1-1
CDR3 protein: CASSPHPDTEAFF
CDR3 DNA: TGTGCCAGCAGCCCCCATCCGGACACTGAAGCTTTCTTT

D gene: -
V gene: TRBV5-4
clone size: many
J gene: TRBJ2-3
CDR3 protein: CASSLASRLSSTDTQYF
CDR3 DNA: TGTGCCAGCAGCTTGGCCTCGCGTTTAAGTAGCACAGATACGCAGTATTTT

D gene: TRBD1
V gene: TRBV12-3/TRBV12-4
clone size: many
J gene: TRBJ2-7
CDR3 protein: CASSLRVFVGQGSYEQYF
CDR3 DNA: TGTGCCAGCAGTTTAAGGGTGTTCGTGGGACAGGGATCCTACGAGCAGTACTTC

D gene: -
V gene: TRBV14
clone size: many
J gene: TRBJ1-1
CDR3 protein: CASSQEIVYEAFF
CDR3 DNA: TGTGCCAGCAGCCAAGAGATCGTGTATGAAGCTTTCTTT

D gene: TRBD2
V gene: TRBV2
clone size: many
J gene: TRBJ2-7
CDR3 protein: CASSEVGSGGYEQYF
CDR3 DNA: TGTGCCAGCAGTGAAGTTGGTAGCGGGGGTTACGAGCAGTACTTC

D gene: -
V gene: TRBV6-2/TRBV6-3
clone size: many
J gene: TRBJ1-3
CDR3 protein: CASSGFGRSSGNTIYF
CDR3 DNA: TGTGCCAGCAGCGGATTCGGACGGAGCTCTGGAAACACCATATATTTT

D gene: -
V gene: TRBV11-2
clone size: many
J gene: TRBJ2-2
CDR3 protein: CASSLGGNTGELFF
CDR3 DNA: TGTGCCAGCAGCTTAGGGGGGAACACCGGGGAGCTGTTTTTT

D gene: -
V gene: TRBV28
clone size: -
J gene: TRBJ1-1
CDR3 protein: CASTWGNTEAFF
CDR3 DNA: TGTGCCAGCACTTGGGGGAACACTGAAGCTTTCTTT

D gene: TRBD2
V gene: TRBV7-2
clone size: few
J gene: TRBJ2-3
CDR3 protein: CASSQKGTSGGQGTQYF
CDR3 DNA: TGTGCCAGCAGCCAAAAGGGGACTAGCGGGGGTCAGGGGACGCAGTATTTT

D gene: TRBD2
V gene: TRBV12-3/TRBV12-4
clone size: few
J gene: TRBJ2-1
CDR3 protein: CASRGAGSSYNEQFF
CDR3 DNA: TGTGCCAGCAGGGGAGCGGGGAGCTCCTACAATGAGCAGTTCTTC

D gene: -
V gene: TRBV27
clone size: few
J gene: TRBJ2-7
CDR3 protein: CASSRTASYEQYF
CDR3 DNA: TGTGCCAGCAGTCGGACAGCTTCCTACGAGCAGTACTTC

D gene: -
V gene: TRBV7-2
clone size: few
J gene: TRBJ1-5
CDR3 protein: CASSLVTGYPREDQPQHF
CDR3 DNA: TGTGCCAGCAGCTTAGTAACGGGTTATCCCAGGGAGGATCAGCCCCAGCATTTT

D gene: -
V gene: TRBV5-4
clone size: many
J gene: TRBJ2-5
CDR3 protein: CASSSAPRGPQETQYF
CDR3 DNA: TGTGCCAGCAGCAGCGCTCCCCGGGGGCCCCAAGAGACCCAGTACTTC

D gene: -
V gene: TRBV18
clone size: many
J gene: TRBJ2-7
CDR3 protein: CASSPPAGTSSEQYF
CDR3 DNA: TGTGCCAGCTCACCACCGGCAGGGACTTCCTCCGAGCAGTACTTC

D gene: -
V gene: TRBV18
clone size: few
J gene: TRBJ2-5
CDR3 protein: CASSPYRGQETQYF
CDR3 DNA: TGTGCCAGCTCACCGTATAGGGGGCAAGAGACCCAGTACTTC

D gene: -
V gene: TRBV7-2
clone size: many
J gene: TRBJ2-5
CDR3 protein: CASSPRSETQYF
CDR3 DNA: TGTGCCAGCAGCCCTAGGAGCGAGACCCAGTACTTC

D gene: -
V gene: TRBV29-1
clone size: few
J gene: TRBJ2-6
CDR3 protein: CSVGSDTGANVLTF
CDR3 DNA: TGCAGCGTGGGGAGCGATACTGGGGCCAACGTCCTGACTTTC

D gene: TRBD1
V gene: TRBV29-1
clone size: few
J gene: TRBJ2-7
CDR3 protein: CSVGTGSYEQYF
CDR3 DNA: TGCAGCGTCGGGACAGGTTCCTACGAGCAGTACTTC

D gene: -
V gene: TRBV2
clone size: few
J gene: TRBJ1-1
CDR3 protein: CASSVRGLIEAFF
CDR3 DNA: TGTGCCAGCAGTGTCAGGGGCCTAATTGAAGCTTTCTTT

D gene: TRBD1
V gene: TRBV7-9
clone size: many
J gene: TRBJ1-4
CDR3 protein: CASSTRQGLGEKLFF
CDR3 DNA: TGTGCCAGCAGCACCCGACAGGGGCTTGGTGAAAAACTGTTTTTT

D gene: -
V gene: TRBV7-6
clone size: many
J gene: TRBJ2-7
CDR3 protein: CASSPGTSHTHYEQYF
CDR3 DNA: TGTGCCAGCAGCCCTGGGACCTCTCATACCCACTACGAGCAGTACTTC

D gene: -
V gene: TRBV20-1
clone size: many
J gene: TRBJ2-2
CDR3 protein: CSARPLRVGGELFF
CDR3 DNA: TGCAGTGCTAGACCTCTTAGAGTCGGCGGGGAGCTGTTTTTT

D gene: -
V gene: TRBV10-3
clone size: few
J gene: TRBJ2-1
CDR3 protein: CAISESLSNEQFF
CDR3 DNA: TGTGCCATCAGTGAGTCACTAAGCAATGAGCAGTTCTTC

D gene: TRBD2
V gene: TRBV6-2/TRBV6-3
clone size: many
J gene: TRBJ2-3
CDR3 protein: CASSSLERGGRDTQYF
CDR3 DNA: TGTGCCAGCAGTTCCTTGGAGCGGGGGGGCCGGGATACGCAGTATTTT

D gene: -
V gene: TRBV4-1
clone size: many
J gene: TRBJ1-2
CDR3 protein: CASSQEDGPYGYTF
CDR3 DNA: TGCGCCAGCAGCCAAGAAGATGGTCCCTATGGCTACACCTTC

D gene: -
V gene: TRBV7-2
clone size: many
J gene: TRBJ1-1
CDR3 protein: CASSPRDGKNTEAFF
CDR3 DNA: TGTGCCAGCAGCCCACGGGACGGCAAGAACACTGAAGCTTTCTTT

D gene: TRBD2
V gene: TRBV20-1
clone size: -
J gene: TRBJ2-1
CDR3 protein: CSARDSGANEQFF
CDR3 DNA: TGCAGTGCTAGAGATAGCGGGGCCAATGAGCAGTTCTTC

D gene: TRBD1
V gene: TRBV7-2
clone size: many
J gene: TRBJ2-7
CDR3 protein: CASSSGGTGSYEQYF
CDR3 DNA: TGTGCCAGCAGCTCCGGCGGGACAGGTTCCTACGAGCAGTACTTC

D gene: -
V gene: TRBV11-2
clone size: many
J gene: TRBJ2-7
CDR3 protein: CASSLGPPYRAEQYF
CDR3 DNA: TGTGCCAGCAGCTTAGGGCCCCCCTACAGGGCCGAGCAGTACTTC

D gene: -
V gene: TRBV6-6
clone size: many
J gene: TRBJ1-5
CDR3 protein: CASSLHPGRNNQPQHF
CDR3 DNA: TGTGCCAGCAGTCTCCATCCGGGACGGAACAATCAGCCCCAGCATTTT

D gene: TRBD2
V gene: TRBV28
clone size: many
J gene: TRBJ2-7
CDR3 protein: CASTSPGGRRSYEQYF
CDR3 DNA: TGTGCCAGCACGAGCCCGGGGGGTCGGAGGTCCTACGAGCAGTACTTC

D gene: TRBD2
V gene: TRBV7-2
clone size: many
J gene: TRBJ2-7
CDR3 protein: CASSSTRAGGAWEQYF
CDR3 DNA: TGTGCCAGCAGCTCGACTCGAGCGGGGGGGGCCTGGGAGCAGTACTTC

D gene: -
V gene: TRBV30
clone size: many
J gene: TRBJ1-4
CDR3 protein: CAWSVEKLFF
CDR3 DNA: TGTGCCTGGAGTGTCGAAAAACTGTTTTTT

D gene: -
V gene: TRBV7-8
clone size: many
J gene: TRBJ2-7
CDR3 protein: CASSKDEGSYEQYF
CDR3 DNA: TGTGCCAGCAGCAAAGATGAGGGTTCCTACGAGCAGTACTTC

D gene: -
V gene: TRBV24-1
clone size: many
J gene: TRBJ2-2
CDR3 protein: CATSFTGPGTGELFF
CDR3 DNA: TGTGCCACCAGTTTTACAGGGCCGGGGACCGGGGAGCTGTTTTTT

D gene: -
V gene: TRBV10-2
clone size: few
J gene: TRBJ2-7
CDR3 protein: CASRDINSYEQYF
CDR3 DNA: TGCGCCAGTCGCGACATAAACTCCTACGAGCAGTACTTC